In this sample, the clone carrying this TCR beta chain turned up many times. Antigen unknown. A single record per CDR3 protein comes from TCRdb applying MiXCR to the RT-PCR reads. The table shows 400,000 to 650,000 distinct CDR3 sequences, with under 8.5% occurring only once. The sample originates from a study of response to subunit inactivated influenza vaccine. The CDR3 spans 16 residues. Per the germline V gene, CDR1 is SGHVS and CDR2 is FNYEAQ. V lost 5 bases, J lost 3 bases, and 10 bases stayed unmatched. Overall study results and limits: There was a suggestion from the authors that each seasonal influenza vaccination recruits few new T cells.

This TCR was recovered from a man between 45 and 75 years old who received an inactivated influenza vaccine. The sequenced sample was PBMCs from blood, obtained about 24 months after vaccination. The V gene is TRBV7-6, the J gene TRBJ2-3; 8 bases line up with TRBD2. CDR3 residues: CASSTAGLVATDTQYF. CDR3 nucleotide sequence: TGTGCCAGCAGCACAGCGGGACTAGTCGCGACAGATACGCAGTATTTT. Based on the CDR3 plus reference TRBV7-6 and TRBJ2-3, the full variable domain is GAGVSQSPRYKVTKRGQDVALRCDPISGHVSLYWYRQALGQGPEFLTYFNYEAQQDKSGLPNDRFSAERPEGSISTLTIQRTEQRDSAMYRCASSTAGLVATDTQYFGPGTRLTVL.